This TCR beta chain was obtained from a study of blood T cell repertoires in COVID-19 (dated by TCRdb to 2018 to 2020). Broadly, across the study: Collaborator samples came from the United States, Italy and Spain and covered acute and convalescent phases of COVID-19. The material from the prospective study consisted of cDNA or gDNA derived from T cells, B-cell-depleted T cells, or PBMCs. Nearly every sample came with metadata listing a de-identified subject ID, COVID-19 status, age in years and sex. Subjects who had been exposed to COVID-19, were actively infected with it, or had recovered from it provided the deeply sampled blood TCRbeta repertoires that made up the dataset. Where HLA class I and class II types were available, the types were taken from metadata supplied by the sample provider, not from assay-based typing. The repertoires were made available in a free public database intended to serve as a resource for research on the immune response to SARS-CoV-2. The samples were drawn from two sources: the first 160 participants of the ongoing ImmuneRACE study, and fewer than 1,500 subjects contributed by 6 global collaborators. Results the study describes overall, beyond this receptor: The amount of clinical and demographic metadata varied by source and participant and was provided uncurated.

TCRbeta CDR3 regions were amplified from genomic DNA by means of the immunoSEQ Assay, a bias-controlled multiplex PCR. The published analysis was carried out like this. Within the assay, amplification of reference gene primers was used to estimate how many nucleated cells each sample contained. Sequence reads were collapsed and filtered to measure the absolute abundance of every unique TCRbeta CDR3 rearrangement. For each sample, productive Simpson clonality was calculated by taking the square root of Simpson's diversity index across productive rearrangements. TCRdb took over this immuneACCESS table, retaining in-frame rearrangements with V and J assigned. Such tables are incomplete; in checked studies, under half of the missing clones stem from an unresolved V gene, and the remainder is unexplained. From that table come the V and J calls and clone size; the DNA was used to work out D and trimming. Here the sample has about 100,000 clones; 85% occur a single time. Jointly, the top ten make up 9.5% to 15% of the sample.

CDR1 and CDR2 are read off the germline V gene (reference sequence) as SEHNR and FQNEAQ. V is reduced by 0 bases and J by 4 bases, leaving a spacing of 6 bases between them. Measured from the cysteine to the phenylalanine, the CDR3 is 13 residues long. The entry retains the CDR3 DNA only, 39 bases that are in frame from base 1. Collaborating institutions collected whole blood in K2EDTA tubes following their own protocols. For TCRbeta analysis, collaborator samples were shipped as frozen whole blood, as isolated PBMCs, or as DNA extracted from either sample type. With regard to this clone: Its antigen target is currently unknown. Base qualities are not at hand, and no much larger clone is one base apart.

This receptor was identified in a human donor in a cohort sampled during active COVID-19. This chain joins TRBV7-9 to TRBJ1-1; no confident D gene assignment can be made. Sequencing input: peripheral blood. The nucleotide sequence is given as TGTGCCAGCAGCTTAGCGGCACCCACTGAAGCTTTCTTT. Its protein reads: CASSLAAPTEAFF. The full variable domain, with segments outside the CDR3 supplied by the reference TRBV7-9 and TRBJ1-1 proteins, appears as DTGVSQNPRHKITKRGQNVTFRCDPISEHNRLYWYRQTLGQGPEFLTYFQNEAQLEKSRLLSDRFSAERPKGSFSTLEIQRTEQGDSAMYLCASSLAAPTEAFFGQGTRLTVV.